The entry that follows covers one TCR beta chain sequence. The CDR3 totals 15 residues. In germline, CDR1 is PRHDT, CDR2 FYEKMQ (reference sequence). The V gene end was trimmed by 1 base and the J gene end by 4 bases; junction bases not matched to a gene: 5. The authors' processing: Scientists estimated how many nucleated cells there were by amplifying reference gene primers. Sequencing used immunoSEQ multiplex PCR; TCRdb keeps in-frame clones, though not all of them. V, J and clone size are those of that table, while D and trimming were read from the DNA. The data hold some 400,000 clones, with approximately 86% observed a single time. The data originate from a study of blood T cell repertoires in COVID-19. Whole-study context: The United States, Italy and Spain were the sources of the acute and convalescent COVID-19 samples. T cells, B-cell-depleted T cells, or PBMCs provided the cDNA or gDNA that served as material.

Material for sequencing was peripheral blood. The chain carries TRBV13 and TRBJ1-2; 8 bases are shared with TRBD1. The TCR comes from a human donor in a cohort sampled during active COVID-19. This CDR3 reads CASSLEQGEIYGYTF. The CDR3 coding sequence is TGTGCCAGCAGCTTAGAACAGGGGGAAATCTATGGCTACACCTTC.